The entry below gives a single T cell receptor beta chain sequence along with its context. Antigen: not known. TCRdb redid the calling of the 5' RACE reads with MiXCR, one entry per CDR3 protein. The top ten hold about 0.9% of the sample, which has 400,000 or so distinct CDR3 sequences, roughly a quarter seen once. This sample is drawn from a study of CD8 T cells in ankylosing spondylitis. Study-wide points: Seemingly distinctive of ankylosing spondylitis blood was a TCR beta motif formed by eight highly homologous variants. Earlier literature documents some of the motif variants in reactive arthritis synovial fluid and blood.

V dropped 3 bases and J dropped 8 bases, with 20 bases sitting between them. The CDR3 extends over 15 amino acids. Germline lookup yields CDR1 GTSNPN and CDR2 SVGIG (reference sequence). The TCR comes from a male donor with ankylosing spondylitis. The chain carries TRBV30 and TRBJ2-1; D may correspond to TRBD1 or TRBD2 (6 bases each). Sample: blood, either unsorted or a sorted T cell fraction (not recorded which). The CDR3 loop is CAWRPWGGTHYEQFF. The CDR3 bases are TGTGCCTGGAGACCATGGGGCGGGACACACTATGAGCAGTTCTTC.